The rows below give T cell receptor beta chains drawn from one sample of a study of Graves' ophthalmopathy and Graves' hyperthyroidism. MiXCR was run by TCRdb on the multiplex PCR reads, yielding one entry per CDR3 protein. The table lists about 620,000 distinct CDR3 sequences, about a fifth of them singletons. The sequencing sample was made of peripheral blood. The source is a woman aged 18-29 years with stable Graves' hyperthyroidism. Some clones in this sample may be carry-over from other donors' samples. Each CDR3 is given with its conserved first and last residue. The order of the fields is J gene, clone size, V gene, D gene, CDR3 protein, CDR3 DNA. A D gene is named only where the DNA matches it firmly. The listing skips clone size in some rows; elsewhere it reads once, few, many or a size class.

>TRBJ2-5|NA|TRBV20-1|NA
CSATTDPTETQYF
TGCAGTGCTACTACTGACCCAACAGAGACCCAGTACTTC
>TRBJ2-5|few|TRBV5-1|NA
CASSSRQVGVQETQYF
TGCGCCAGCAGCTCGCGACAGGTCGGAGTCCAAGAGACCCAGTACTTC
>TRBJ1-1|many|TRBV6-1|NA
CASSEPGMGNTEAFF
TGTGCCAGCAGTGAACCGGGCATGGGGAACACTGAAGCTTTCTTT
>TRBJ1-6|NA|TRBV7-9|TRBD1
CASSLGTGVGSPLHF
TGTGCCAGCAGCTTGGGGACAGGGGTGGGGTCACCCCTCCACTTT
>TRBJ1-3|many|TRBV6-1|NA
CASSRIGGIGNTIYF
TGTGCCAGCAGCAGGATTGGGGGTATTGGAAACACCATATATTTT
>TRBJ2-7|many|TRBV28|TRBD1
CASSTTGTIGEQYF
TGTGCCAGCAGCACGACAGGGACAATTGGAGAGCAGTACTTC
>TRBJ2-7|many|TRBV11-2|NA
CASSLALAAYEQYF
TGTGCCAGCAGCTTAGCTCTAGCTGCTTACGAGCAGTACTTC
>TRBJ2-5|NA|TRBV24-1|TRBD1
CATSLTGDAEETQYF
TGTGCCACCAGCCTGACAGGGGACGCGGAGGAGACCCAGTACTTC
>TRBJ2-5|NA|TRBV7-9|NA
CASSRRVRETQYF
TGTGCCAGCAGCCGCAGGGTCCGGGAGACCCAGTACTTC
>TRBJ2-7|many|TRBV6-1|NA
CASSPLGQSYEQYF
TGTGCCAGCAGTCCACTGGGACAATCCTACGAGCAGTACTTC
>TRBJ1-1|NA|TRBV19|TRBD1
CASRQGWGEAFF
TGTGCCAGTAGACAGGGGTGGGGTGAAGCTTTCTTT
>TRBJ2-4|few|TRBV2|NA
CASSELVPIQYF
TGTGCCAGCAGTGAATTGGTGCCGATTCAGTACTTC
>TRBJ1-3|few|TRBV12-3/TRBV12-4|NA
CASRETASGNTIYF
TGTGCCAGTCGTGAGACGGCCTCTGGAAACACCATATATTTT
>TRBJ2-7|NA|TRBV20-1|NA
CSASGDEVYEQYF
TGCAGTGCAAGTGGTGATGAAGTCTACGAGCAGTACTTC
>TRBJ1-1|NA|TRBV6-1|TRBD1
CASSEGTGYMNTEAFF
TGTGCCAGCAGTGAAGGGACAGGCTACATGAACACTGAAGCTTTCTTT
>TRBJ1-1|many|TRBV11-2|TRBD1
CASSPGTGTLGTEAFF
TGTGCCAGCAGCCCTGGGACAGGGACCCTCGGGACTGAAGCTTTCTTT
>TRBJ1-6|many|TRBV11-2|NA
CASSRSGLTVPFDNSPLHF
TGTGCCAGCAGCCGTTCCGGGCTTACGGTTCCGTTCGATAATTCACCCCTCCACTTT
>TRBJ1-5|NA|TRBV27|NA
CASSPMSHQPQHF
TGTGCCAGCAGTCCCATGTCTCATCAGCCCCAGCATTTT
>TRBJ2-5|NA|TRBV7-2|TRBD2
CASSRSGIQETQYF
TGTGCCAGCAGCCGTAGCGGGATCCAAGAGACCCAGTACTTC
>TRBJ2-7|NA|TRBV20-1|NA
CSSPRIRQDYEQYF
TGCAGTTCCCCCCGAATACGACAGGACTACGAGCAGTACTTC
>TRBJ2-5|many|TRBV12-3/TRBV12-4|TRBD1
CASRDRGRETQYF
TGTGCCAGCAGGGACAGGGGAAGGGAGACCCAGTACTTC
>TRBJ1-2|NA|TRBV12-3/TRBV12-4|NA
CASSLASDRSNYGYTF
TGTGCCAGCAGTTTAGCTTCCGACAGGAGTAACTATGGCTACACCTTC
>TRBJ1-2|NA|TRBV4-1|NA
CASSQGLRTTNYGYTF
TGCGCCAGCAGCCAAGGTCTACGGACGACCAACTATGGCTACACCTTC
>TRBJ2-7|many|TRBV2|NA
CASRGSTYEQYF
TGTGCCAGCAGAGGGAGCACCTACGAGCAGTACTTC
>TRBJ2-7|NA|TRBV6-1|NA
CASSKASEQYF
TGTGCCAGCAGTAAAGCCTCCGAGCAGTACTTC
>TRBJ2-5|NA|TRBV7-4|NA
CAISLDRTQETRYF
TGTGCCATCAGCTTAGACAGAACCCAAGAGACCCGGTACTTC
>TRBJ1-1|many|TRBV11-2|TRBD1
CASSRKTGYMNTEAFF
TGTGCCAGCAGCCGCAAGACAGGGTACATGAACACTGAAGCTTTCTTT
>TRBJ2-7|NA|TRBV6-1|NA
CASSDKVKLSYEQCF
TGTGCCAGCAGTGATAAGGTGAAACTCTCCTACGAGCAGTGCTTC
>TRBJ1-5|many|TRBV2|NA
CASRGNGKQPQHF
TGTGCCAGCAGGGGGAACGGAAAACAGCCCCAGCATTTT
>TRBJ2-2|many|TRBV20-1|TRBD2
CSATTSAGELFF
TGCAGTGCTACGACTAGCGCCGGGGAGCTGTTTTTT
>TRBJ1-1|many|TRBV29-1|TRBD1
CSVVAGGVNTEAFF
TGCAGCGTTGTAGCAGGGGGGGTGAACACTGAAGCTTTCTTT
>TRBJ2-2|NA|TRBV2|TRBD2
CARTGGGGSSGELFF
TGTGCCAGAACCGGCGGGGGGGGCTCTTCCGGGGAGCTGTTTTTT
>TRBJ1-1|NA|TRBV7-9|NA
CASSLEGSPGAAFF
TGTGCCAGCAGCTTAGAGGGTAGTCCCGGCGCGGCTTTCTTT
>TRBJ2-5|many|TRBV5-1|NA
CASSISISGKETQYF
TGCGCCAGCAGCATCAGTATCTCAGGGAAAGAGACCCAGTACTTC
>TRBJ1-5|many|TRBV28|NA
CASSYSGDPNQPQHF
TGTGCCAGCAGTTATAGTGGGGACCCCAATCAGCCCCAGCATTTT
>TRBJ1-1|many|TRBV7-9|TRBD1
CASSRTGPNTEAFF
TGTGCCAGCAGTCGGACAGGACCGAACACTGAAGCTTTCTTT
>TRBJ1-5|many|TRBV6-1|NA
CASRGRIPWGNQPQHF
TGTGCCAGCAGAGGCCGGATACCCTGGGGCAATCAGCCCCAGCATTTT
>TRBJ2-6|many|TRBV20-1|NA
CSAREGSAGANVLTF
TGCAGTGCTAGAGAAGGGTCCGCCGGGGCCAACGTCCTGACTTTC
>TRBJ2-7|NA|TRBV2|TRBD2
CASRREGRVQRETYEQYF
TGTGCCAGCAGACGAGAGGGGCGAGTCCAGCGGGAGACCTACGAGCAGTACTTC
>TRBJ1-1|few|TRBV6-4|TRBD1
CASRRPRDRWNTEAFF
TGTGCCAGCAGGAGGCCCCGGGACAGGTGGAACACTGAAGCTTTCTTT
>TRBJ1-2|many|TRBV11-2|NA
CASSQGRRGGGYGYTF
TGTGCCAGCAGCCAAGGCCGCCGTGGGGGTGGCTATGGCTACACCTTC
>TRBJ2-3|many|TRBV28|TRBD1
CASSTGGTGARDTQYF
TGTGCCAGCAGTACCGGAGGGACAGGGGCGCGTGATACGCAGTATTTT
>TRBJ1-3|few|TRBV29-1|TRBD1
CSVVPGTAGNTIYF
TGCAGCGTTGTACCCGGGACAGCTGGAAACACCATATATTTT
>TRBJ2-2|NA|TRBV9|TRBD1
CASSVGDSKNTGDLFF
TGTGCCAGCAGCGTGGGGGACAGCAAGAACACCGGGGATCTGTTTTTT
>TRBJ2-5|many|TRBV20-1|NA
CSASIRGAQYF
TGCAGTGCTAGCATCAGGGGTGCCCAGTACTTC